These 14 T cell receptor beta chains came from one sample sequenced in a study of T cells in localized non-small cell lung cancer. The method was immunoSEQ multiplex PCR; TCRdb's version includes in-frame clones alone and lacks a portion of them. There are 50,000 to 55,000 clones in the sample; over 70% occur only once, and approximately 18% lies in the top ten. Sequenced material: peripheral blood mononuclear cells, taken before any cancer treatment. These receptors originate from a man aged 35-75 years with stage III lung adenocarcinoma.

This clone was detected only once. V is TRBV29-1 and J is TRBJ1-1; TRBD1 is a possible D gene (5 bases). V was cut by 6 bases and J by 1 base, with 12 bases left in between. The CDR3 loop spans 13 amino acids. Per the germline V gene, CDR1 is SQVTM and CDR2 is ANQGSEA. The CDR3 coding sequence is TGCAGCGTGGGACTGACACAGAACACTGAAGCTTTCTTT. The encoded protein is CSVGLTQNTEAFF.

J is TRBJ2-5 and V is TRBV5-1; TRBD2 matches at 8 bases. Germline V gene data show CDR1 as SGHRS and CDR2 as YFSETQ. This CDR3 is 15 amino acids long. The V segment lost 1 base and the J segment 5 bases; nucleotides outside the gene matches: 7. The CDR3 nucleotides read TGCGCCAGCAGCTTGACCGGGACTAGGGACGAGACCCAGTACTTC. Encoded protein: CASSLTGTRDETQYF.

This clone has a single count. The CDR3 loop is CASSSPTSGSHNEQFF. As DNA, the CDR3 is TGTGCCAGCAGTTCACCGACTAGCGGGAGCCACAATGAGCAGTTCTTC. The gene calls are TRBV28 and TRBJ2-1, with 12 bases aligning to TRBD2. The CDR3 runs 16 residues. Looked up from germline, CDR1 is MDHEN and CDR2 is SYDVKM. J gave up 5 bases and V 4 bases, and 6 bases lay outside the gene matches.

The chain has TRBV2 and TRBJ1-1; possibly TRBD1 for D (5 bases). CDR3 length: 14 amino acids. Trimming stripped 9 bases from V and 8 bases from J, with 22 bases between. CDR1 and CDR2 from the germline V gene are SNHLY and FYNNEI. The CDR3 nucleotides read TGTGCCAGTCTCCGGGAGGAGGGGACGTCCGAAGCTTTCTTT. It yields the protein CASLREEGTSEAFF.

This chain connects TRBV10-3 to TRBJ2-2; 13 positions match TRBD2. The length of the CDR3 is 17 residues. V shed 7 bases and J 5 bases; nucleotides not matched to a gene: 10. Germline V gene lookup returns CDR1 ENHRY and CDR2 SYGVKD. The CDR3 DNA reads TGTGCCATCACCCCCGGGACTAGCGGGACCGGGACCGGGGAGCTGTTTTTT. Translated, it gives CAITPGTSGTGTGELFF.

This chain connects TRBV6-6 to TRBJ2-7; D remains ambiguous. The germline V and J ends were trimmed by 2 bases and 3 bases, with 8 bases remaining between them. Germline V CDR1 and CDR2: MNHNY, SVGAGI (reference sequence). This CDR3 spans 13 amino acids. This chain's CDR3 is CASSYAQSYEQYF. The CDR3 nucleotides read TGTGCCAGCAGTTACGCACAGAGCTACGAGCAGTACTTC.

This chain connects TRBV5-1 to TRBJ2-1; TRBD2 is a possible D gene (5 bases). The CDR3 is 15 amino acids. Deletions cut 0 bases from V and 0 bases from J, with 7 bases between. The germline gives CDR1 SGHRS, CDR2 YFSETQ. CDR3 protein: CASSLERSSYNEQFF. CDR3 coding DNA: TGCGCCAGCAGCTTGGAGCGGAGCTCCTACAATGAGCAGTTCTTC.

This clone was picked up a small number of times. The chain recombines TRBV9 with TRBJ2-2; the match to TRBD2 covers 11 bases. The CDR3 runs to 17 residues. V was pared by 0 bases and J by 3 bases, with 4 bases of the junction left unmatched. Germline CDR1 reads SGDLS; CDR2 reads YYNGEE. CDR3 nucleotide sequence: TGTGCCAGCAGCGTAGGGACTAGCGGGTCCTACACCGGGGAGCTGTTTTTT. It encodes CASSVGTSGSYTGELFF.

The chain joins TRBV11-3 to TRBJ2-5; TRBD2 agrees at 7 bases. CDR3 length equals 16 residues. CDR1 is SGHNT, CDR2 YENEEA, per germline. Unmatched junction bases numbered 11, after V lost 4 bases and J lost 3 bases. This CDR3 reads CASSSEWEAGEETQYF. In DNA, the CDR3 is TGTGCCAGCAGCTCCGAGTGGGAGGCGGGGGAAGAGACCCAGTACTTC.

The chain recombines TRBV4-3 with TRBJ2-6; a possible D gene is TRBD1 (5 bases). The CDR3 consists of 17 residues. In germline, CDR1 is LGHNA, CDR2 YSLEER. V was clipped by 1 base and J by 0 bases, with 10 bases between them. CDR3 amino acids: CASSQGQGSSGANVLTF. CDR3 nucleotide sequence: TGCGCCAGCAGCCAAGGGCAGGGAAGCTCTGGGGCCAACGTCCTGACTTTC.

The chain joins TRBV5-5 to TRBJ2-7; D possibly matches TRBD1 or TRBD2 (6 bases each). The germline V gene has CDR1 SGHKS and CDR2 YYEKEE (reference sequence). The V and J ends lost 2 bases and 2 bases respectively, with 17 bases between them. The CDR3 has 16 residues. This CDR3 reads CASSFGGPFRAYEQYF. The DNA of the CDR3 is TGTGCCAGCAGCTTCGGGGGCCCCTTTCGGGCCTACGAGCAGTACTTC.

The chain recombines TRBV15 with TRBJ2-3; D may be TRBD2 (7 bases). Looked up from germline, CDR1 is LNHNV and CDR2 is YYDKDF (reference sequence). The CDR3 is 15 amino acids. V shed 0 bases and J shed 8 bases, with 15 bases lying between them. In DNA form, the CDR3 reads TGTGCCACCAGCAGAGAGGGGGGGCCCCGGACTACGCAGTATTTT. It codes for CATSREGGPRTTQYF.

The V gene is TRBV2, the J gene TRBJ2-7; D may be TRBD1 or TRBD2 (7 bases each). V lost 8 bases and J lost 4, with 21 bases in between. Germline V lookup: CDR1 SNHLY, CDR2 FYNNEI. The length of the CDR3 is 15 residues. The CDR3 DNA sequence: TGTGCCAGCTTTGACAGGGACCAGCGGGATTACGAGCAGTACTTC. It yields the protein CASFDRDQRDYEQYF. The variable domain in full, completed from reference TRBV2 and TRBJ2-7, reads EPEVTQTPSHQVTQMGQEVILRCVPISNHLYFYWYRQILGQKVEFLVSFYNNEISEKSEIFDDQFSVERPDGSNFTLKIRSTKLEDSAMYFCASFDRDQRDYEQYFGPGTRLTVT.

The V and J genes are TRBV6-5 and TRBJ2-1, with TRBD1 identical over 8 bases. Germline-derived CDR1 and CDR2 are MNHEY and SVGAGI. There are 15 residues in the CDR3. V lost 1 base to trimming and J lost 2 bases; unmatched junction nucleotides: 1. This chain's CDR3 is CASSYLQGAYNEQFF. In DNA form, the CDR3 reads TGTGCCAGCAGTTACTTACAGGGGGCCTACAATGAGCAGTTCTTC.